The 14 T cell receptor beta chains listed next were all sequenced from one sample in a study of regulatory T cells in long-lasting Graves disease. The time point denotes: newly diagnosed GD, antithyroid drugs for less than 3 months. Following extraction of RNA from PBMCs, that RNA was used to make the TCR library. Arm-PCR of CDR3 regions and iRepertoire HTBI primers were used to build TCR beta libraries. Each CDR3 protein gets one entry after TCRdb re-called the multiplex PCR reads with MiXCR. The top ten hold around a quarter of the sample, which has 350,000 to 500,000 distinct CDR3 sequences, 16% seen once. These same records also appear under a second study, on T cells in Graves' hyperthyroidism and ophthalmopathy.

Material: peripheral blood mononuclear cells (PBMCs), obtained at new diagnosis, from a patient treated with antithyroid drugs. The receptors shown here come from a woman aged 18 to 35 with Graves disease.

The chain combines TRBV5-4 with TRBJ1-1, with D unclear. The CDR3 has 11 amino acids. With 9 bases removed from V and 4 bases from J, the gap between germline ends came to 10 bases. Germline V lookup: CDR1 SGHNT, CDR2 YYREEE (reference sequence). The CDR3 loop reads CATMRATEAFF. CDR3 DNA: TGTGCCACTATGCGGGCCACTGAAGCTTTCTTT.

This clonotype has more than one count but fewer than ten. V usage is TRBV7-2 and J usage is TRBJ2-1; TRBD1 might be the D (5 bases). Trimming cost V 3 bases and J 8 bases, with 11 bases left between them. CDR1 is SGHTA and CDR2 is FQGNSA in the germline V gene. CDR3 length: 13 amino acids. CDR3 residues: CASSFRRVDEQFF. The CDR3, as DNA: TGTGCCAGCAGCTTCCGCAGGGTCGATGAGCAGTTCTTC.

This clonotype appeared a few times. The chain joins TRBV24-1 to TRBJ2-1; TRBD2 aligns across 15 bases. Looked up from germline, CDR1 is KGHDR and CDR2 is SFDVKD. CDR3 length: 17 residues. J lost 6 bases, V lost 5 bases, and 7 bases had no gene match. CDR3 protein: CATSGGTSGRFGNEQFF. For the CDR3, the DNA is TGTGCCACCAGTGGGGGGACTAGCGGGAGGTTCGGCAATGAGCAGTTCTTC.

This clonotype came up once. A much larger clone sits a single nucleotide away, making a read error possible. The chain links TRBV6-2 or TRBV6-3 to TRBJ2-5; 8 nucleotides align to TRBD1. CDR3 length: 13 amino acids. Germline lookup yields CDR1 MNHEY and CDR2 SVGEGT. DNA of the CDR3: TGTGCCAGCAGCAAGACAGGGGAAGAGGCCCAGTACTTC. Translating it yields CASSKTGEEAQYF.

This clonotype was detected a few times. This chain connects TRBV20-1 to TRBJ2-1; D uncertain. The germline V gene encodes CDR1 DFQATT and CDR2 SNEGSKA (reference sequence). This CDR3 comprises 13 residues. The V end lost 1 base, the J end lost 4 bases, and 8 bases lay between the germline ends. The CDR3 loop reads CSARAPEYNEQFF. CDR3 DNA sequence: TGCAGTGCTAGAGCCCCGGAGTACAATGAGCAGTTCTTC.

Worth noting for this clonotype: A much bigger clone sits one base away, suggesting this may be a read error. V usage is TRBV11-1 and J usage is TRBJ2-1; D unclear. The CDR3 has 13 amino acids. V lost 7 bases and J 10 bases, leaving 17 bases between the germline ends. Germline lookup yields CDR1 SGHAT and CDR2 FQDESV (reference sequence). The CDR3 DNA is TGTGCCAGCAATGGAATGGGCAGTGGGGAGCAGTTCTTC. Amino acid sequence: CASNGMGSGEQFF.

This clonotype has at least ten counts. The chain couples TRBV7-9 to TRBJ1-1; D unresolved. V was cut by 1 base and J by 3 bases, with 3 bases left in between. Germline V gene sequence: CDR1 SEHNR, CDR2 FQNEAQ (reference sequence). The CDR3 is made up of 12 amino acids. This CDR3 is CASSLVDTEAFF. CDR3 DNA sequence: TGTGCCAGCAGCTTAGTCGACACTGAAGCTTTCTTT.

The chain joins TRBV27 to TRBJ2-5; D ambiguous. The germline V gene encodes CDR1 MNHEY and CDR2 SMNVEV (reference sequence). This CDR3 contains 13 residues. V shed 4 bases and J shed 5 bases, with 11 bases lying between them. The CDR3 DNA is TGTGCCAGCAGTTGGAGCAGGATGGAGACCCAGTACTTC. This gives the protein CASSWSRMETQYF.

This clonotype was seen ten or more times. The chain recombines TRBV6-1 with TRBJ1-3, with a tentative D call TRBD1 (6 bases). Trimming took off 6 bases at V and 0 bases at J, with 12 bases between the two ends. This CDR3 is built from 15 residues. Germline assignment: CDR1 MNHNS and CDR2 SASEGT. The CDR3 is CASRLTGSSGNTIYF. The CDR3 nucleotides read TGTGCCAGCAGACTGACAGGAAGCTCTGGAAACACCATATATTTT.

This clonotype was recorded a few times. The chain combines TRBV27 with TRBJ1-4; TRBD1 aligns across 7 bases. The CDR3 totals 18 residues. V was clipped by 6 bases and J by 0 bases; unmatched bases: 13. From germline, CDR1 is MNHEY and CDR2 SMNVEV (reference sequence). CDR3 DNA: TGTGCCAGCAGAACTTACAGGGGCCCGATTGCAACTAATGAAAAACTGTTTTTT. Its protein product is CASRTYRGPIATNEKLFF.

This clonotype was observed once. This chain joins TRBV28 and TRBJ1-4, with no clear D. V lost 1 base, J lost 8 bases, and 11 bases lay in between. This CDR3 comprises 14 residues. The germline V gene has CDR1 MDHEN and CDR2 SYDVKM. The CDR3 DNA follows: TGTGCCAGCAGTTTATTTGAGGGCGGAGAAAAACTGTTTTTT. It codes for CASSLFEGGEKLFF. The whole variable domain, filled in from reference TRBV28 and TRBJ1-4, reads DVKVTQSSRYLVKRTGEKVFLECVQDMDHENMFWYRQDPGLGLRLIYFSYDVKMKEKGDIPEGYSVSREKKERFSLILESASTNQTSMYLCASSLFEGGEKLFFGSGTQLSVL.

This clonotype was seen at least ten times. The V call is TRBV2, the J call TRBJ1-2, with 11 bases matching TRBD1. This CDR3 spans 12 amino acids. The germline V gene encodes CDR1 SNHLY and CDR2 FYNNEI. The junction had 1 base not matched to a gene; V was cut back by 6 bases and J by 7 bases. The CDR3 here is CASRDRGPGYTF. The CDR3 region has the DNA TGTGCCAGCAGGGACAGGGGGCCTGGCTACACCTTC.

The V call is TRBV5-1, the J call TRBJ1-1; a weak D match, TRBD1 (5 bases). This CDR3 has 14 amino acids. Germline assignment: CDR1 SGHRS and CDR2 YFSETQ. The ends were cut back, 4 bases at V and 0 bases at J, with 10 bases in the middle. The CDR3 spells CASSRQRMNTEAFF. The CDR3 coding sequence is TGCGCCAGCAGCCGACAGAGAATGAACACTGAAGCTTTCTTT.

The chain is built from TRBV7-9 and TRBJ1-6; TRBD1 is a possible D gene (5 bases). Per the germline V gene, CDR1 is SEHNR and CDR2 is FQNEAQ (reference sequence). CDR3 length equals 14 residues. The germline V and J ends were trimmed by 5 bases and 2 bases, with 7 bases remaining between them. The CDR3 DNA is TGTGCCAGCAGCAGGGGTACCTATAATTCACCCCTCCACTTT. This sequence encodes CASSRGTYNSPLHF.